The present TCR beta chain was sequenced within a study of blood T cell repertoires in COVID-19. In the study overall: Sites in the United States, Italy and Spain provided acute and convalescent COVID-19 samples.

Original handling: The assay estimated nucleated cells by amplifying reference gene primers. Sequenced by immunoSEQ multiplex PCR; TCRdb stores in-frame clones only, minus some. That table gives V, J and clone size, and the DNA gave D and trimming. The sample shows approximately 26,000 clones, 85% to 95% of them seen only once. Germline trimming cut 4 bases from V and 3 bases from J; bases unmatched to any gene: 4. CDR3 size: 16 residues. The V gene's germline CDR1 is SGHRS and CDR2 YFSETQ. The source material was peripheral blood. This clonotype was obtained from a human donor in a cohort sampled during active COVID-19. The chain uses TRBV5-1 and TRBJ2-2; 12 bases align to TRBD2. The CDR3, as DNA: TGCGCCAGCAGCCGACGACTAGCGGGAGACACCGGGGAGCTGTTTTTT. Translated: CASSRRLAGDTGELFF. Supplemented by reference TRBV5-1 and TRBJ2-2, the full variable domain reads KAGVTQTPRYLIKTRGQQVTLSCSPISGHRSVSWYQQTPGQGLQFLFEYFSETQRNKGNFPGRFSGRQFSNSRSEMNVSTLELGDSALYLCASSRRLAGDTGELFFGEGSRLTVL.